Below, 10 T cell receptor beta chains from the same sample are listed, as sequenced in a study of blood T cells in healthy people across ages. Primed by a sample-barcoded 5' primer and a J-beta primer mix, a second PCR proceeded for 7 to 11 cycles. In TCRdb, the 5' RACE reads were re-called with MiXCR into one record per CDR3 protein. Among some 900,000 distinct CDR3 sequences listed, about 48% were seen once. The sequenced sample consisted of blood. The receptors come from a man aged 25 to 40 in good health.

CDR3: CASSVGTGGEQYF. The CDR3 region has the DNA TGTGCCAGCAGCGTTGGGACAGGGGGCGAGCAGTACTTC. The chain recombines TRBV9 with TRBJ2-7, with 11 bases lining up with TRBD1. With V trimmed by 2 bases and J by 6 bases, 1 base remained unmatched. The CDR3 has 13 residues. Looked up from germline, CDR1 is SGDLS and CDR2 is YYNGEE.

The chain carries TRBV20-1 and TRBJ2-5, with 8 bases that match TRBD2. Germline CDR1 DFQATT, CDR2 SNEGSKA (reference sequence). The junction had 6 bases not matched to a gene; V was cut back by 5 bases and J by 4 bases. There are 13 residues in the CDR3. CDR3 loop: CSAAGTRTETQYF. The CDR3 region has the DNA TGCAGTGCTGCCGGGACTAGAACAGAGACCCAGTACTTC.

This rearrangement joins TRBV7-8 to TRBJ1-1, with D possibly TRBD1 on 6 matching bases. The CDR3 loop spans 14 amino acids. Trimming removed 1 base at V and 7 bases at J, with 13 bases between. The germline V gene encodes CDR1 SGHVS and CDR2 FQNEAQ. The CDR3, as DNA: TGTGCCAGCAGCTTAGGAGAGACAGGTAGTGAAGCTTTCTTT. Its translation: CASSLGETGSEAFF.

The chain is built from TRBV9 and TRBJ2-3; 13 bases are a match to TRBD2. Germline CDR1 SGDLS, CDR2 YYNGEE. This CDR3 contains 14 residues. The junction had 5 bases not matched to a gene; V was cut back by 4 bases and J by 9 bases. The CDR3 here is CASSPRTSGSTQYF. DNA for the CDR3: TGTGCCAGCAGCCCCAGGACTAGCGGGAGCACGCAGTATTTT.

V usage is TRBV7-2 and J usage is TRBJ2-3; 7 bases match TRBD2. With V trimmed by 7 bases and J by 5 bases, 18 bases remained unmatched. Germline V CDR1 and CDR2: SGHTA, FQGNSA. This CDR3 region has 17 residues. The CDR3 DNA is TGTGCCAGCAAGACAAACGGGGGGACCCGGGGGGAAGATACGCAGTATTTT. Its protein is CASKTNGGTRGEDTQYF.

This clonotype was counted at least ten times. Sequence at one end of the junction differs from germline and may be a read error. The chain is built from TRBV12-3 or TRBV12-4 and TRBJ1-2; D is ambiguous. The CDR3 has 12 amino acids. CDR3 region: CASSLGHYGYTF. In DNA, the CDR3 is TGTGCCAGCAGCTTAGGACACTATGGCTACACCTTC.

The rearrangement uses TRBV6-4 and TRBJ2-1, with 8 bases aligning to TRBD2. V was clipped by 6 bases and J by 5 bases; unmatched bases: 9. Germline CDR1 is MRHNA and CDR2 is SNTAGT. The CDR3 loop spans 15 amino acids. The CDR3 sequence: CASSLSAGAHNEQFF. The CDR3 nucleotides are TGTGCCAGCAGCTTATCAGCGGGGGCACACAATGAGCAGTTCTTC.

This clonotype was found many times. The chain links TRBV29-1 to TRBJ2-1; D possibly corresponds to TRBD2 (5 bases). CDR1 is SQVTM and CDR2 is ANQGSEA in the germline V gene. This CDR3 region has 11 residues. V lost 7 bases, J lost 10 bases, and 14 bases lay in between. The CDR3 DNA sequence: TGCAGCGGACGACTCGGGAACGAGCAGTTCTTC. This gives the protein CSGRLGNEQFF.

The rearrangement joins TRBV29-1 to TRBJ1-1; D is ambiguous. The CDR3 spans 13 residues. The V gene's germline CDR1 is SQVTM and CDR2 ANQGSEA. Trimming pared 2 bases from V and 0 bases from J, leaving 7 bases between. The chain's CDR3 is CSVEQTMNTEAFF. DNA of the CDR3: TGCAGCGTTGAACAGACGATGAACACTGAAGCTTTCTTT.

The rearrangement uses TRBV29-1 and TRBJ2-3; D may be TRBD1 (5 bases). V gave up 6 bases and J gave up 7 bases, with 14 bases separating them. CDR1 and CDR2 (germline): SQVTM, ANQGSEA. This CDR3 region has 12 residues. The CDR3 DNA sequence: TGCAGCGTCTCGATAGGGGCGAATACGCAGTATTTT. This encodes CSVSIGANTQYF.